The T cell receptor (beta chain) described here comes from a study of blood T cells in healthy people across ages. With 4 bases removed from V and 0 bases from J, the gap between germline ends came to 7 bases. The CDR3 consists of 13 residues. The germline V gene encodes CDR1 SEHNR and CDR2 FQNEAQ (reference sequence). This clonotype has at least ten counts. For the second PCR, which ran for roughly 7 to 11 cycles, a sample-barcoded 5' primer and a J-beta primer mix were used. A single record per CDR3 protein comes from TCRdb applying MiXCR to the 5' RACE reads. This repertoire shows hundreds of thousands of distinct CDR3 sequences, about 30% found once; its top ten account for less than 20%.

The chain employs TRBV7-9 and TRBJ2-7; D is perhaps TRBD1 (6 bases). Sequencing input: blood. This receptor was taken from a woman older than 75 in good health. CDR3 DNA sequence: TGTGCCAGCAGCTGGGACACCTCCTACGAGCAGTACTTC. The encoded protein is CASSWDTSYEQYF.